The source of this TCR beta chain is a study of early T cells in non-severe SARS-CoV-2 infection. Overall study findings and caveats: Comparison of clonotypes with VDJdb favored anti-spike CD8 responses while missing private and CD4 specificities.

Remarks on this clonotype: Its antigen is currently unknown.

Unique molecular identifiers tagged individual cDNA molecules. Via MiXCR, TCRdb re-called the 5' RACE reads, giving one row per CDR3 protein. The sample includes 95,000 to 100,000 distinct CDR3 sequences, approximately 11% of them seen just once. This clonotype originated in an adult who was a healthcare worker with PCR-confirmed SARS-CoV-2 infection or an uninfected control (not recorded which). The sequenced material came from whole blood.

CDR3 nucleotide sequence: TGTGCCAGCAGTCTCGGGACGGCAAATGGCTACACCTTC. Residues: CASSLGTANGYTF. The chain joins TRBV12-3 or TRBV12-4 to TRBJ1-2; D may be TRBD1 (5 bases). This CDR3 spans 13 amino acids. Trimming took off 5 bases at V and 6 bases at J, with 13 bases between the two ends.